These 25 T cell receptor beta chains were sequenced from one sample in a study of blood T cell repertoires in COVID-19 (dated by TCRdb to about 2020). The method was the immunoSEQ multiplex PCR assay. The clones in this table, taken by TCRdb from immuneACCESS, are in-frame only. Not every clone is retained; where verified, under half of the shortfall comes from an unresolved V gene, and the cause of the rest is unknown. The sample table holds some 280,000 clones, of which 70% to 90% were seen once. Around 4.1% of the sample is taken by the ten largest. The sample comprised peripheral blood. These receptors all come from a woman aged 45-59 years with active or convalescent COVID-19.

The chain carries TRBV5-1 and TRBJ1-4; 8 bases agree with TRBD1. The CDR3 is 14 residues long. Germline values: CDR1 SGHRS, CDR2 YFSETQ. Trimming cost V 4 bases and J 4 bases; bases outside gene matches: 3. The CDR3 nucleotides read TGCGCCAGCAGCCCGGGACAGGATAATGAAAAACTGTTTTTT. The encoded protein is CASSPGQDNEKLFF.

The V call is TRBV5-6, the J call TRBJ2-2; D is possibly TRBD2 (6 bases). The CDR3 contains 15 residues. The ends were cut back, 3 bases at V and 4 bases at J, with 13 bases in the middle. The V gene's germline CDR1 is SGHDT and CDR2 YYEEEE. The CDR3 loop is CASSSLAGITGELFF. The CDR3 DNA reads as TGTGCCAGCAGCTCGCTGGCGGGGATCACCGGGGAGCTGTTTTTT.

This clone was found once. This chain uses TRBV4-1 with TRBJ1-1; maybe TRBD1 (6 bases). The CDR3 loop spans 12 amino acids. Trimming pared 2 bases from V and 9 bases from J, leaving 10 bases between. Germline V CDR1 and CDR2: MGHRA, YSYEKL. The CDR3 DNA reads TGCGCCAGCAGCCAAATAGGGGGTAAAGCTTTCTTT. This codes for CASSQIGGKAFF.

The chain carries TRBV7-6 and TRBJ2-7; 12 bases agree with TRBD1. The J segment lost 4 bases and the V segment lost 5 bases, leaving 6 bases of the junction unmatched. CDR3 length equals 15 residues. Germline-derived CDR1 and CDR2 are SGHVS and FNYEAQ. CDR3 protein: CASSPGTGGRYEQYF. The CDR3 DNA reads TGTGCCAGCAGCCCTGGGACAGGGGGCAGGTACGAGCAGTACTTC.

The chain combines TRBV5-6 with TRBJ2-3; D not certain. The V and J ends lost 3 bases and 0 bases respectively, with 11 bases between them. The CDR3 extends over 15 amino acids. Looked up from germline, CDR1 is SGHDT and CDR2 is YYEEEE. CDR3 in amino acids: CASSSGFRSTDTQYF. CDR3 bases: TGTGCCAGCAGCTCAGGTTTTCGAAGCACAGATACGCAGTATTTT.

This clone was counted only a few times. The genes are TRBV27 and TRBJ1-6; tentative D call: TRBD1 (6 bases). The germline gives CDR1 MNHEY, CDR2 SMNVEV (reference sequence). The CDR3 sequence is 16 residues long. V lost 3 bases and J lost 7, with 16 bases in between. The CDR3 is CASSFSGGAWNSPLHF. The CDR3 DNA sequence: TGTGCCAGCAGTTTTAGTGGGGGGGCTTGGAATTCACCCCTCCACTTT.

The chain links TRBV6-5 to TRBJ1-1, with TRBD1 as a possible D gene (6 bases). V lost 2 bases, J lost 3 bases, and 16 bases lay in between. The CDR3 totals 16 residues. Germline values: CDR1 MNHEY, CDR2 SVGAGI. CDR3 loop: CASSYTQGLLDTEAFF. The CDR3 DNA is TGTGCCAGCAGTTACACGCAGGGGTTACTGGACACTGAAGCTTTCTTT.

The chain joins TRBV6-4 to TRBJ2-3; the match to TRBD2 covers 9 bases. CDR1 and CDR2 (germline): MRHNA, SNTAGT. With V trimmed by 0 bases and J by 3 bases, 4 bases remained unmatched. CDR3 size: 16 residues. CDR3 protein: CASSDSTSGMTDTQYF. The DNA for the CDR3 is TGTGCCAGCAGTGACTCGACTAGCGGAATGACAGATACGCAGTATTTT.

The chain has TRBV3-1 (or the pseudogene TRBV3-2) and TRBJ1-2, with 11 bases lining up with TRBD1. CDR1 and CDR2 (germline): LGHDT, YNNKEL (reference sequence). The CDR3 has 14 residues. Trimming removed 4 bases from V and 7 bases from J; junction bases left unmatched: 5. This CDR3 reads CASSLGQGAAGYTF. CDR3 sequence (DNA): TGTGCCAGCAGCCTAGGACAGGGGGCAGCTGGCTACACCTTC.

V is TRBV24-1 and J is TRBJ2-3; D is undetermined. The V end was cut by 4 bases, the J end by 2 bases, with 12 bases between. Germline V gene data show CDR1 as KGHDR and CDR2 as SFDVKD. This CDR3 has 15 amino acids. This chain's CDR3 is CATSEGDDHTDTQYF. CDR3 coding DNA: TGTGCCACCAGTGAGGGCGACGACCACACAGATACGCAGTATTTT.

V usage is TRBV6-5 and J usage is TRBJ1-4; 8 bases match TRBD1. V shed 6 bases and J 7 bases; nucleotides not matched to a gene: 4. CDR1 MNHEY and CDR2 SVGAGI come from the germline V gene. The CDR3 has 13 amino acids. The DNA of the CDR3 is TGTGCCAGCAGACAGGGGGGGGCTGAAAAACTGTTTTTT. This translates into CASRQGGAEKLFF.

This chain connects TRBV11-2 to TRBJ1-1; TRBD1 agrees at 9 bases. Trimming took 3 bases from V and 0 from J; bases not matched to a gene: 2. The CDR3 is 15 residues long. The germline gives CDR1 SGHAT, CDR2 FQNNGV. CDR3 loop: CASSLGDRVNTEAFF. The CDR3 nucleotides read TGTGCCAGCAGCTTGGGGGACAGGGTGAACACTGAAGCTTTCTTT.

J is TRBJ1-2 and V is TRBV10-3; possibly TRBD1 for D (6 bases). V lost 8 bases and J lost 0, with 16 bases in between. Germline-derived CDR1 and CDR2 are ENHRY and SYGVKD. The CDR3 runs 15 residues. Written as DNA, the CDR3 is TGTGCCATCCCACAGGGTGGATTAACTAACTATGGCTACACCTTC. It codes for CAIPQGGLTNYGYTF.

With respect to this clone: The junction shows a germline mismatch at one end, possibly a read error. The genes are TRBV5-5 and TRBJ2-7; D unresolved. CDR1 is SGHKS, CDR2 YYEKEE, per germline (reference sequence). The length of the CDR3 is 13 residues. CDR3 DNA sequence: TGTGCCAGCACCACACCCGACGGTCCCACTAAGAACTTC. This gives the protein CASTTPDGPTKNF.

The rearrangement joins TRBV18 to TRBJ1-5; D gene ambiguous. CDR3 length: 14 residues. CDR1 KGHSH and CDR2 LQKENI come from the germline V gene. With 3 bases removed from V and 3 bases from J, the gap between germline ends came to 9 bases. The CDR3 loop reads CASSPPDYNQPQHF. CDR3 sequence (DNA): TGTGCCAGCTCACCCCCGGACTACAATCAGCCCCAGCATTTT.

A few counts support this clone. The chain links TRBV5-1 to TRBJ2-1; 9 bases fit TRBD2. Germline values: CDR1 SGHRS, CDR2 YFSETQ. V shed 0 bases and J 6 bases; nucleotides not matched to a gene: 4. This CDR3 is 15 amino acids long. CDR3 sequence: CASSLDPSGANEQFF. The CDR3 coding sequence is TGCGCCAGCAGCTTGGATCCTAGCGGGGCCAATGAGCAGTTCTTC.

The chain carries TRBV6-5 and TRBJ2-1, with TRBD2 matching 9 bases. Germline CDR1 reads MNHEY; CDR2 reads SVGAGI. Trimming removed 5 bases from V and 4 bases from J; junction bases left unmatched: 6. This CDR3 is 15 amino acids long. The CDR3 is CASSQTSGLYNEQFF. CDR3 DNA sequence: TGTGCCAGCAGTCAGACTAGCGGTTTATACAATGAGCAGTTCTTC.

V gene TRBV24-1 combines with J gene TRBJ2-5, with TRBD1 matching over 9 bases. The trim removed 1 base at V and 4 bases at J, leaving 3 bases unmatched. The germline CDR1 and CDR2 sequences are KGHDR and SFDVKD. The length of the CDR3 is 15 residues. Written as DNA, the CDR3 is TGTGCCACCAGTGATTTACAGGGGGCGGGAGAGACCCAGTACTTC. It specifies CATSDLQGAGETQYF.

The rearrangement uses TRBV19 and TRBJ2-1; 7 bases fit TRBD1. Germline-derived CDR1 and CDR2 are LNHDA and SQIVND (reference sequence). The CDR3 covers 14 residues. The V segment lost 6 bases and the J segment 4 bases; nucleotides outside the gene matches: 6. The CDR3 DNA reads TGTGCCAGTAGAGGTTGGGACAGATACAATGAGCAGTTCTTC. This gives the protein CASRGWDRYNEQFF.

The rearrangement uses TRBV2 and TRBJ2-5; TRBD2 agrees at 9 bases. The CDR3 loop spans 14 amino acids. Germline V lookup: CDR1 SNHLY, CDR2 FYNNEI. After removal of 4 bases from V and 5 bases from J, the junction contained 5 bases not matched to a gene. CDR3 DNA: TGTGCCAGCAGTGTAGCGGGAGTACAGGAGACCCAGTACTTC. Residues: CASSVAGVQETQYF. Full variable domain (outside the CDR3, taken from reference TRBV2 and TRBJ2-5): EPEVTQTPSHQVTQMGQEVILRCVPISNHLYFYWYRQILGQKVEFLVSFYNNEISEKSEIFDDQFSVERPDGSNFTLKIRSTKLEDSAMYFCASSVAGVQETQYFGPGTRLLVL.

J is TRBJ1-3 and V is TRBV7-6; no clear D. This CDR3 contains 15 residues. Trimming pared 3 bases from V and 4 bases from J, leaving 13 bases between. Germline CDR1 reads SGHVS; CDR2 reads FNYEAQ. The chain's CDR3 is CASSFGLMAGNTIYF. The CDR3 DNA reads as TGTGCCAGCAGCTTCGGACTGATGGCGGGAAACACCATATATTTT.

The CDR3 is CASSRREQRSNQPQHF. For the CDR3, the DNA is TGTGCCAGCAGCCGTCGGGAGCAGCGAAGCAATCAGCCCCAGCATTTT. V is TRBV3-1 (or the pseudogene TRBV3-2) and J is TRBJ1-5; D call uncertain. Germline V lookup: CDR1 LGHDT, CDR2 YNNKEL (reference sequence). The V and J ends lost 4 bases and 1 base respectively, with 14 bases between them. This CDR3 has 16 amino acids.

The chain has TRBV5-1 and TRBJ1-3; 11 bases are a match to TRBD1. CDR3 length: 16 residues. With V trimmed by 3 bases and J by 0 bases, 2 bases remained unmatched. Germline values: CDR1 SGHRS, CDR2 YFSETQ. Written as DNA, the CDR3 is TGCGCCAGCAGCTCCGGGACAGGGGGCTCTGGAAACACCATATATTTT. Protein: CASSSGTGGSGNTIYF.

The chain employs TRBV11-2 and TRBJ1-1; 10 nucleotides line up with TRBD1. Looked up from germline, CDR1 is SGHAT and CDR2 is FQNNGV. The CDR3 loop spans 15 amino acids. After removal of 1 base from V and 4 bases from J, the junction contained 3 bases not matched to a gene. CDR3 in DNA: TGTGCCAGCAGCTTAGTCCGGACAGGGGGCACTGAAGCTTTCTTT. This encodes CASSLVRTGGTEAFF.

The rearrangement uses TRBV9 and TRBJ2-2, with 12 positions matching TRBD2. The CDR3 covers 18 residues. The junction had 10 bases not matched to a gene; V was cut back by 4 bases and J by 3 bases. CDR1 and CDR2 (germline): SGDLS, YYNGEE. DNA of the CDR3: TGTGCCAGCAGCCTTGGTCCCGGGACTAGCGGGCACACCGGGGAGCTGTTTTTT. This translates into CASSLGPGTSGHTGELFF.